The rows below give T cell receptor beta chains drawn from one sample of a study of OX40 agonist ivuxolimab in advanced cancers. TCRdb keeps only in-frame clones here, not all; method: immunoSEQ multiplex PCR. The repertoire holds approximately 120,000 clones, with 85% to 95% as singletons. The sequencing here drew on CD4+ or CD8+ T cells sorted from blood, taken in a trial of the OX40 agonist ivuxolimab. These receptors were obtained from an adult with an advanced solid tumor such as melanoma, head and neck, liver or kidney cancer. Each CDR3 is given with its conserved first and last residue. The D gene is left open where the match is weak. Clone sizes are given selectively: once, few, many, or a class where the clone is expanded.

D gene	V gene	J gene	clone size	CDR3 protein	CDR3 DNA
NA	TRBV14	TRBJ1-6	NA	CASSSGLTNSPLHF	TGTGCCAGCAGTTCGGGTCTGACAAATTCACCCCTCCACTTT
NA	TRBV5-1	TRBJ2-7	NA	CASSWARSYEQYF	TGCGCCAGCAGCTGGGCGAGGTCCTACGAGCAGTACTTC
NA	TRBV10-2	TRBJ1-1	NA	CASSQGRNTEAFF	TGCGCCAGCAGTCAGGGGAGGAACACTGAAGCTTTCTTT
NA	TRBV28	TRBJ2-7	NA	CASSFSRGTCFF	TGTGCCAGCAGTTTCTCTCGTGGGACCTGTTTTTTC
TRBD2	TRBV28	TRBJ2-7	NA	CASRGTSEGYEQYF	TGTGCCAGCAGGGGGACTAGCGAGGGCTACGAGCAGTACTTC
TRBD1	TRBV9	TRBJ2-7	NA	CASSNKGAVKGEQYF	TGTGCCAGCAGCAACAAGGGGGCCGTAAAGGGCGAGCAGTACTTC
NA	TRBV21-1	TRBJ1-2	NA	CASSQTGYLVHGYTF	TGTGCCAGCAGCCAGACAGGGTACCTCGTCCATGGCTACACCTTC
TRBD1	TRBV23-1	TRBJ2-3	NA	CASRLNRDRHTDTQYF	TGCGCCAGCAGGTTAAACCGGGACAGGCACACAGATACGCAGTATTTT
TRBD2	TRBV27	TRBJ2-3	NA	CASSLSSGKTTDTQYF	TGTGCCAGCAGTTTGTCGAGCGGGAAAACCACAGATACGCAGTATTTT
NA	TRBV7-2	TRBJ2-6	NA	CASSAGLTSGANVLTF	TGTGCCAGCAGTGCGGGACTTACCTCTGGGGCCAACGTCCTGACTTTC
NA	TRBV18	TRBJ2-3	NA	CASSPALGVTDTQYF	TGTGCCAGCTCACCCGCCCTAGGAGTAACAGATACGCAGTATTTT
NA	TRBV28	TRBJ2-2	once	CASSLIGELFF	TGTGCCAGCAGTTTAATAGGGGAGCTGTTTTTT
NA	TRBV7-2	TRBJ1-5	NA	CASSLEVSNQPQHF	TGTGCCAGCAGCTTAGAGGTTAGCAATCAGCCCCAGCATTTT
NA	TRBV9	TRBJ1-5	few	CASSVGDKGQPQHF	TGTGCCAGCAGCGTAGGGGACAAGGGCCAGCCCCAGCATTTT
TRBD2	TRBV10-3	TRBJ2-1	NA	CAISAAGDEQFF	TGTGCCATCAGTGCAGCGGGAGATGAGCAGTTCTTC
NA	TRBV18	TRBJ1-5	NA	CASSPSQNQPQHF	TGTGCCAGCTCACCATCACAAAATCAGCCCCAGCATTTT
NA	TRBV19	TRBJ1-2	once	CASSLRTEYYGYTF	TGTGCCAGTAGTTTAAGGACAGAGTACTATGGCTACACCTTC
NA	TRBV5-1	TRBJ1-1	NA	CASSIQGNTEAFF	TGCGCCAGCAGCATACAGGGCAACACTGAAGCTTTCTTT
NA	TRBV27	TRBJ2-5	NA	CASSRTEYQETQYF	TGTGCCAGCAGCCGGACAGAGTACCAAGAGACCCAGTACTTC
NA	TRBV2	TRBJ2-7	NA	CASEGTIGGYEQYF	TGTGCCAGCGAGGGAACCATCGGTGGCTACGAGCAGTACTTC
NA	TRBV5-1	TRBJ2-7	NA	CASSGWTSSTYEQYF	TGCGCCAGCAGCGGGTGGACAAGTAGTACCTACGAGCAGTACTTC
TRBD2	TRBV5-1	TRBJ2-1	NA	CASSYSLAGGSYNEQFF	TGCGCCAGCAGCTACTCCCTAGCGGGAGGCTCCTACAATGAGCAGTTCTTC
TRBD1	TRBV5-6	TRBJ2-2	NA	CASSRQGNTGELFF	TGTGCCAGCAGCCGACAGGGGAACACCGGGGAGCTGTTTTTT
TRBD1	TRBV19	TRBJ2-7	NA	CATGQGTYYEQYF	TGTGCCACGGGACAGGGGACATACTACGAGCAGTACTTC
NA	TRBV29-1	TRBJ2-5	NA	CSVAGSQETQYF	TGCAGCGTTGCTGGCAGCCAAGAGACCCAGTACTTC
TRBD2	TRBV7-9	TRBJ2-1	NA	CASSHGGQRGLNEQFF	TGTGCCAGCAGCCATGGAGGCCAGCGGGGCCTAAATGAGCAGTTCTTC
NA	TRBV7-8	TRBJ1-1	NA	CASSLVGWGATHTEAFF	TGTGCCAGCAGCTTAGTTGGGTGGGGGGCGACCCACACTGAAGCTTTCTTT
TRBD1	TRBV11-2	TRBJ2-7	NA	CASSLPPGQAWMYF	TGTGCCAGCAGCTTACCGCCGGGACAGGCCTGGATGTACTTC
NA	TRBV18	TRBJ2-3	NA	CASSPPLRDTQYF	TGTGCCAGCTCACCACCCCTTAGAGATACGCAGTATTTT
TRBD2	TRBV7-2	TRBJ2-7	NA	CASRKVAGGYYEQYF	TGTGCCAGCAGAAAGGTTGCGGGAGGGTACTACGAGCAGTACTTC
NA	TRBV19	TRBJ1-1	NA	CASQEQPNTEAFF	TGTGCCAGTCAAGAACAGCCGAACACTGAAGCTTTCTTT
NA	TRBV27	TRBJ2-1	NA	CASSLSEDNEQFF	TGTGCCAGCAGTTTATCGGAGGACAATGAGCAGTTCTTC
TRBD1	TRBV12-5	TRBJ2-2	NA	CASGRTGETGELFF	TGTGCTAGTGGCCGGACAGGGGAAACCGGGGAGCTGTTTTTT
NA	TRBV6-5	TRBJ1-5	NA	CASSYSKNSNQPQHF	TGTGCCAGCAGTTACTCAAAGAATAGCAATCAGCCCCAGCATTTT
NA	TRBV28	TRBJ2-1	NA	CATLSSYNEQFF	TGTGCCACCTTGAGCTCCTACAATGAGCAGTTCTTC
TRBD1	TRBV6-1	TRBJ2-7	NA	CASRSTGNLYEQYF	TGTGCCAGCAGATCGACAGGGAATCTTTACGAGCAGTACTTC
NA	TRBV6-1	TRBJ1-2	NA	CASTTADVGYGYTF	TGTGCCAGCACCACGGCGGACGTGGGCTATGGCTACACCTTC
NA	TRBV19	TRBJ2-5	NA	CASRPGLQVETQYF	TGTGCCAGTAGGCCGGGACTGCAGGTGGAGACCCAGTACTTC
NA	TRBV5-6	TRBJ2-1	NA	CASSLDGGDNEQFF	TGTGCCAGCAGCTTGGACGGAGGGGACAATGAGCAGTTCTTC
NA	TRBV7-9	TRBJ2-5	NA	CASSRDTEETQYF	TGTGCCAGCAGCCGGGACACCGAAGAGACCCAGTACTTC
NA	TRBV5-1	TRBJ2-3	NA	CASSLDGRGADTQYF	TGCGCCAGCAGCTTGGACGGGAGAGGCGCAGATACGCAGTATTTT
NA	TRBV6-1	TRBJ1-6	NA	CASSEVAREDSPLHF	TGTGCCAGCAGTGAAGTTGCCAGGGAGGATTCACCCCTCCACTTT
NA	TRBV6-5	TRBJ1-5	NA	CASRFRSYSNQPQHF	TGTGCCAGCAGGTTCAGGAGTTATAGCAATCAGCCCCAGCATTTT
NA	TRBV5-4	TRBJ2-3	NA	CASSLNTDTQYF	TGTGCCAGCAGCCTGAACACAGATACGCAGTATTTT
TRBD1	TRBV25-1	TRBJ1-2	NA	CASSDPGQGRNGYTF	TGTGCCAGCAGTGACCCGGGACAGGGAAGGAATGGCTACACCTTC
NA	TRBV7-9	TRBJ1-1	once	CASSQTTGSTEAFF	TGTGCCAGCAGCCAAACCACAGGGAGCACTGAAGCTTTCTTT
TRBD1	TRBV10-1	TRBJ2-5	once	CASSPGQGTWETQYF	TGCGCCAGCAGTCCGGGACAGGGGACCTGGGAGACCCAGTACTTC
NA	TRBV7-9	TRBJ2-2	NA	CASSLLSLTGELFF	TGTGCCAGCAGCTTGCTCAGTTTAACCGGGGAGCTGTTTTTT
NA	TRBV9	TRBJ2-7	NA	CASSVSLADGFEPYEQYF	TGTGCCAGCAGCGTGTCCCTAGCTGACGGATTTGAGCCCTACGAGCAGTACTTC
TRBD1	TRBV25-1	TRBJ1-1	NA	CATRGQGGTEAFF	TGTGCCACTAGAGGACAGGGCGGCACTGAAGCTTTCTTT
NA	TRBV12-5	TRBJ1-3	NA	CASGLLQIPGNTIYF	TGTGCTAGTGGTTTGCTTCAAATACCTGGAAACACCATATATTTT
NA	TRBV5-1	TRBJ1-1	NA	CASSFYLNTEAFF	TGCGCCAGCAGCTTTTACCTTAACACTGAAGCTTTCTTT
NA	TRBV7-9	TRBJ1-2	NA	CASSLSNYGYTF	TGTGCCAGCAGCCTGTCCAACTATGGCTACACCTTC
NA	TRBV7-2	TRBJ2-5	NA	CASSLDAGEGTQYF	TGTGCCAGCAGCCTCGACGCCGGGGAAGGGACCCAGTACTTC
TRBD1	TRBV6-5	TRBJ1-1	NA	CASSPSTGTLSEAFF	TGTGCCAGCAGCCCCTCGACAGGGACCCTGAGTGAAGCTTTCTTT
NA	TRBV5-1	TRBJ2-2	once	CASSLDIAANTGELFF	TGCGCCAGCAGCTTGGATATAGCGGCGAACACCGGGGAGCTGTTTTTT
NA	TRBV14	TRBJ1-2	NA	CASSQVRDRWYGYTF	TGTGCCAGCAGCCAGGTTAGGGATCGGTGGTATGGCTACACCTTC